These T cell receptor beta chains were read from a single sample in a study of blood T cells in healthy people across ages. TCRdb reprocessed the 5' RACE reads with MiXCR, giving one entry per CDR3 protein. The table has approximately 320,000 distinct CDR3 sequences, roughly 26% seen once. The sample comprised blood. The receptors shown here come from a woman in her seventies in good health. Each CDR3 is given with its conserved first and last residue. D genes are given only for firm matches. The size of a clone is reported for some rows only, either as once, few or many, or as a class for expanded clones.

clone size,V gene,J gene,D gene,CDR3 protein
-,TRBV12-3/TRBV12-4,TRBJ2-2,TRBD1,CASSQRQGSIPGELFF
-,TRBV20-1,TRBJ1-1,-,CSARDWENTEAFF
-,TRBV29-1,TRBJ2-6,-,CSVEKGANVLTF
once,TRBV12-3/TRBV12-4,TRBJ1-5,TRBD1,CATSGGIRQPQHF
many,TRBV5-1,TRBJ2-3,-,CASSLVQPNTDTQYF
-,TRBV5-5,TRBJ2-5,TRBD2,CASYRTSQETQYF
few,TRBV6-5,TRBJ2-3,-,CASSYRGPSTTDTQYF
-,TRBV4-2,TRBJ1-5,-,CASSLGGTDQPQHF
many,TRBV20-1,-,-,CSARVIAGSEQFF
few,TRBV11-2,-,TRBD1,CASSKDRVYEQYF
few,TRBV6-6,TRBJ2-1,TRBD2,CASSSQTSGTYNEQFF
many,TRBV4-2,TRBJ1-6,-,CASSQASGSYNSPLHF
-,TRBV29-1,TRBJ2-1,-,CSVRFRLEKDEQFF
-,TRBV27,TRBJ2-7,-,CASSLTGQYEQYF
few,TRBV11-2,TRBJ2-5,-,CASNRPLNQETQYF
-,TRBV6-2/TRBV6-3,TRBJ1-2,-,CASSYRAINYGYTF
few,TRBV6-2/TRBV6-3,TRBJ2-1,TRBD2,CASRETSGLYNEQFF
-,TRBV5-1,TRBJ2-3,-,CASSIGGRTDTQYF
-,TRBV7-8,TRBJ1-4,-,CASSPNPGGFNEKLFF
few,TRBV28,TRBJ2-4,TRBD1,CASSLGQVGADIQYF
few,TRBV5-1,TRBJ2-3,-,CASSLLEAADTQYF
-,TRBV4-1,TRBJ2-5,TRBD2,CASSQGEGLKQYF
-,TRBV29-1,TRBJ2-2,TRBD2,CSVVAGAPGELFF
many,TRBV14,TRBJ2-7,TRBD1,CASSRQTGIHEQYF
-,TRBV4-3,TRBJ2-2,TRBD2,CASSQDRGLAGGTPGELFF
few,TRBV10-3,-,TRBD2,CATSSPGLAGLNEQFF